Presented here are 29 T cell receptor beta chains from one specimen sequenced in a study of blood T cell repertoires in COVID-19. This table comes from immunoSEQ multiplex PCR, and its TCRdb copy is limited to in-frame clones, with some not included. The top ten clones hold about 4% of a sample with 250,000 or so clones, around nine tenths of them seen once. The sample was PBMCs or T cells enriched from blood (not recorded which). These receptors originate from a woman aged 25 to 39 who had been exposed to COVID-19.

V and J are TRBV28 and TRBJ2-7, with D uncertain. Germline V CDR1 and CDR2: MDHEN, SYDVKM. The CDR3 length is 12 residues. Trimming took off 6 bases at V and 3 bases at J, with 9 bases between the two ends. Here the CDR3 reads CASSQLNYEQYF. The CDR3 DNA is TGTGCCAGCAGCCAACTCAACTACGAGCAGTACTTC.

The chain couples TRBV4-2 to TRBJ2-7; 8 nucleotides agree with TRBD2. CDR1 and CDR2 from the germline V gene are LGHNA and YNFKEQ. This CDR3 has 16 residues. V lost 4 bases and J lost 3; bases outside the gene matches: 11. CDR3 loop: CASSPIPGLGIYEQYF. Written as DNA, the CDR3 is TGTGCCAGCAGCCCCATCCCGGGACTAGGTATCTACGAGCAGTACTTC.

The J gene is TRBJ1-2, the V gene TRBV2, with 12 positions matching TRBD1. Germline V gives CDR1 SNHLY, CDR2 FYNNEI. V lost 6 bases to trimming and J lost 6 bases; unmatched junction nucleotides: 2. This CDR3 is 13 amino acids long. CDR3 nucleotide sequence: TGTGCCAGCAGGGGGGACAGGGGGCATGGCTACACCTTC. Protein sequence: CASRGDRGHGYTF.

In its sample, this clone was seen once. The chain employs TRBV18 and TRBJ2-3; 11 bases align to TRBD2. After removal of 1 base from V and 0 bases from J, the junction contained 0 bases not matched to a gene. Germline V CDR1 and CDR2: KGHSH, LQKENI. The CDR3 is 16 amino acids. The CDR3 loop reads CASSPLAGGSTDTQYF. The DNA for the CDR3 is TGTGCCAGCTCACCACTAGCGGGAGGGAGCACAGATACGCAGTATTTT.

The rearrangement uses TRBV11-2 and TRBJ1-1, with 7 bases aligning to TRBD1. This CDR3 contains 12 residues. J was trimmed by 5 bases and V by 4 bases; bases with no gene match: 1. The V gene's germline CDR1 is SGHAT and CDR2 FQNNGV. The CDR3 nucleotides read TGTGCCAGCAGCTCCAGGGGGACTGAAGCTTTCTTT. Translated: CASSSRGTEAFF.

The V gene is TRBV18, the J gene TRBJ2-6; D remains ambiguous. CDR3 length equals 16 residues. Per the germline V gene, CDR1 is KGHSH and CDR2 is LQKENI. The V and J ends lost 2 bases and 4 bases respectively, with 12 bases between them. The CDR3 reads CASSPLVVVGANVLTF. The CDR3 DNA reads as TGTGCCAGCTCACCATTAGTCGTAGTCGGGGCCAACGTCCTGACTTTC.

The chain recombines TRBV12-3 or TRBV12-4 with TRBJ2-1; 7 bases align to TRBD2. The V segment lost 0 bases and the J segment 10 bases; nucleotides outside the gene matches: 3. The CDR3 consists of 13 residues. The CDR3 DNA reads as TGTGCCAGCAGTTTAGCGGGAGCGGGGGAGCAGTTCTTC. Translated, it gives CASSLAGAGEQFF.

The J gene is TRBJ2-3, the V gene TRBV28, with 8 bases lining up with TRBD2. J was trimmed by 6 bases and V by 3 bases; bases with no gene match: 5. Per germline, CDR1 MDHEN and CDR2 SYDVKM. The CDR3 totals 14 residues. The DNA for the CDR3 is TGTGCCAGCAGTTTCGGGGGGGGCAGGGATACGCAGTATTTT. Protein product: CASSFGGGRDTQYF.

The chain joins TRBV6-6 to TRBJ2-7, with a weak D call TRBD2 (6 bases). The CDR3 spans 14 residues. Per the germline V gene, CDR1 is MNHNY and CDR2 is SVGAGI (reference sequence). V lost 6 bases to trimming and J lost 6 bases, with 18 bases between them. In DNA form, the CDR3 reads TGTGCCAGCAGCTCCGGGAGAAAGGGGTTCGAGCAGTACTTC. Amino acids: CASSSGRKGFEQYF.

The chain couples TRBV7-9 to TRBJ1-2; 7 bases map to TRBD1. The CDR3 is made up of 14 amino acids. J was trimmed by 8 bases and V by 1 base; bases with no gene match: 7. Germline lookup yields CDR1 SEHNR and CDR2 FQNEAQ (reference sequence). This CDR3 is CASSLVEGARGYTF. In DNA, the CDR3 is TGTGCCAGCAGCTTAGTTGAGGGGGCGCGAGGCTACACCTTC.

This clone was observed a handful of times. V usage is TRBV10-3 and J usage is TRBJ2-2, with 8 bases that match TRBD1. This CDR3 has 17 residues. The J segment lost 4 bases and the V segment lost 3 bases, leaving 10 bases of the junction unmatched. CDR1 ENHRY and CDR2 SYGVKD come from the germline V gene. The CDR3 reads CAISDPGGGSGTGELFF. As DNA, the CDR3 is TGTGCCATCAGTGACCCAGGGGGCGGGTCAGGCACCGGGGAGCTGTTTTTT.

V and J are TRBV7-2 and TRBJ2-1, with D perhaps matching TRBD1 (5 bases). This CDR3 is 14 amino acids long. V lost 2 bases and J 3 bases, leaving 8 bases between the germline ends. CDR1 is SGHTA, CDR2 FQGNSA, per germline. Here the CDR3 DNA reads TGTGCCAGCAGCTTAAGGGGCAACTACAATGAGCAGTTCTTC. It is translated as CASSLRGNYNEQFF.

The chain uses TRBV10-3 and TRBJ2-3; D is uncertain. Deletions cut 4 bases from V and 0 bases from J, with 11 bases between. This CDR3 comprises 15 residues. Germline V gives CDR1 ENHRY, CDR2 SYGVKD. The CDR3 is CAISANAQSTDTQYF. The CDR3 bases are TGTGCCATCAGTGCGAACGCTCAGAGCACAGATACGCAGTATTTT.

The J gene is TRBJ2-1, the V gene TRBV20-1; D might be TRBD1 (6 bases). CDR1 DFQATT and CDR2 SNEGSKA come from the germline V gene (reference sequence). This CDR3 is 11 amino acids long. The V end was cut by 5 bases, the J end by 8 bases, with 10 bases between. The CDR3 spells CSAGYRDEQFF. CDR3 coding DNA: TGCAGTGCTGGGTACAGGGATGAGCAGTTCTTC.

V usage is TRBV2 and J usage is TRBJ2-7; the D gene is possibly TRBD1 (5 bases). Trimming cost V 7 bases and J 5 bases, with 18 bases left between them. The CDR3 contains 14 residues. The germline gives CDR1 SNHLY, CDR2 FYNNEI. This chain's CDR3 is CASKVAGIVDEQYF. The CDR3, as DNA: TGTGCCAGCAAGGTGGCAGGGATCGTCGACGAGCAGTACTTC. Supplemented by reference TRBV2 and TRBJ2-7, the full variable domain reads EPEVTQTPSHQVTQMGQEVILRCVPISNHLYFYWYRQILGQKVEFLVSFYNNEISEKSEIFDDQFSVERPDGSNFTLKIRSTKLEDSAMYFCASKVAGIVDEQYFGPGTRLTVT.

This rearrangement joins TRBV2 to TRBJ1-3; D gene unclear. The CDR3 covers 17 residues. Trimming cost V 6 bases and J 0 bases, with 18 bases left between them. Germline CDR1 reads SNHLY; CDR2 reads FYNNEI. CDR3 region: CASSPDLSPTSGNTIYF. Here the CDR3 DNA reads TGTGCCAGCAGCCCCGACCTTAGCCCGACCTCTGGAAACACCATATATTTT.

As DNA, the CDR3 is TGTGCCAGCCGAGTCACAGGGGCCGATAGGAGGTCACCCCTCCACTTT. This encodes CASRVTGADRRSPLHF. V is TRBV11-2 and J is TRBJ1-6, with 7 bases matching TRBD1. Unmatched junction bases numbered 17, after V lost 8 bases and J lost 10 bases. The CDR3 contains 16 residues. CDR1 is SGHAT and CDR2 is FQNNGV in the germline V gene.

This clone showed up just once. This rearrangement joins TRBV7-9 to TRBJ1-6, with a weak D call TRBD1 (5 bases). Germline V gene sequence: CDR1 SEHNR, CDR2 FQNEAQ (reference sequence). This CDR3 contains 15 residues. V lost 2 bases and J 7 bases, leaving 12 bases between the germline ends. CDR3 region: CASSLSLQANSPLHF. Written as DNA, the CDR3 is TGTGCCAGCAGCTTATCGTTACAGGCAAATTCACCCCTCCACTTT.

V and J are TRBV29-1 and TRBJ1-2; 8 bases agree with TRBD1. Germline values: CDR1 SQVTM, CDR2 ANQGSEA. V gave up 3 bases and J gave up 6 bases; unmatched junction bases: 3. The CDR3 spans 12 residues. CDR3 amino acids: CSVDQGADGYTF. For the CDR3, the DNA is TGCAGCGTTGACCAGGGGGCGGATGGCTACACCTTC.

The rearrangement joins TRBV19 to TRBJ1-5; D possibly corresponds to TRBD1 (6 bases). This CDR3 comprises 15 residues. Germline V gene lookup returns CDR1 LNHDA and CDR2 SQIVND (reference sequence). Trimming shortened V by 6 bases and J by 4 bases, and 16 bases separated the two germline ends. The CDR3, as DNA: TGTGCCAGTAGAAGATCCGGGACACCTAATCAGCCCCAGCATTTT. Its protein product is CASRRSGTPNQPQHF.

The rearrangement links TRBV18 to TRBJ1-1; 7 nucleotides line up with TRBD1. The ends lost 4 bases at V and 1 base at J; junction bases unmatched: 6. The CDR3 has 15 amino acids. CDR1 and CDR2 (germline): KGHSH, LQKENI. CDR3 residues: CASSLRQGRNTEAFF. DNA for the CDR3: TGTGCCAGCTCACTTAGACAGGGCCGGAACACTGAAGCTTTCTTT.

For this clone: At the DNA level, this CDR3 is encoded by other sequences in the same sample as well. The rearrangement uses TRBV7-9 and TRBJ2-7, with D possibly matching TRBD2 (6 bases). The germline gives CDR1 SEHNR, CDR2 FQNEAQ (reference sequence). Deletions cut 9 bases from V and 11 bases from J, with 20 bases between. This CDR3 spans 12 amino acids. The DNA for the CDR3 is TGTGCCAGTAGCCCAGCAAGTCGGGAGAAGTACTTC. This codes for CASSPASREKYF.

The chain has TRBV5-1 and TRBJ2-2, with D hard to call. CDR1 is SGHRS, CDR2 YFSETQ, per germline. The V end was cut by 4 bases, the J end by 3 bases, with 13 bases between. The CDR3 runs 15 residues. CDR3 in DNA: TGCGCCAGCAGCCCAACCGCTATGGACACCGGGGAGCTGTTTTTT. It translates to CASSPTAMDTGELFF.

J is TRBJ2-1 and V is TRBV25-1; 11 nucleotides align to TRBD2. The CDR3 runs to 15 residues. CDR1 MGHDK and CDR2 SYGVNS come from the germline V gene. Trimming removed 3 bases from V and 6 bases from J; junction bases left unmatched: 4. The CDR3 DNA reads TGTGCCAGCAGTGACCATGGACTAGCGGGCAATGAGCAGTTCTTC. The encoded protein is CASSDHGLAGNEQFF. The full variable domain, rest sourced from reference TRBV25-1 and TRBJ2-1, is EADIYQTPRYLVIGTGKKITLECSQTMGHDKMYWYQQDPGMELHLIHYSYGVNSTEKGDLSSESTVSRIRTEHFPLTLESARPSHTSQYLCASSDHGLAGNEQFFGPGTRLTVL.

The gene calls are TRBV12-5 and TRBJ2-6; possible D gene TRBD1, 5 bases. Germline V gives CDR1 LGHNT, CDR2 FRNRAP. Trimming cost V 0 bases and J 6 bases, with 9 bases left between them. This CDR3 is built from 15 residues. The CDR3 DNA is TGTGCTAGTGGTTTGGTTCAGGGTGCGGCCAACGTCCTGACTTTC. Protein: CASGLVQGAANVLTF.

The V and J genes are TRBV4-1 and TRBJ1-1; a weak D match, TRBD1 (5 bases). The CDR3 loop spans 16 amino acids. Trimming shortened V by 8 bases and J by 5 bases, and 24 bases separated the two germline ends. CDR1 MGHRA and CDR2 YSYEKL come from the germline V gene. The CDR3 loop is CASRVGGLKVGTEAFF. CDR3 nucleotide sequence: TGCGCCAGCCGAGTGGGGGGTCTAAAAGTGGGAACTGAAGCTTTCTTT.

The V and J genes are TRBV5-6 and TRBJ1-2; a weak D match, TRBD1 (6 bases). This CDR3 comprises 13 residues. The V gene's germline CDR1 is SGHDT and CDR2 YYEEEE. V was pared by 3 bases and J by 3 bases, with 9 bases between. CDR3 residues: CASSSQGDYGYTF. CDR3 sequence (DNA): TGTGCCAGCAGCTCACAGGGTGACTATGGCTACACCTTC.

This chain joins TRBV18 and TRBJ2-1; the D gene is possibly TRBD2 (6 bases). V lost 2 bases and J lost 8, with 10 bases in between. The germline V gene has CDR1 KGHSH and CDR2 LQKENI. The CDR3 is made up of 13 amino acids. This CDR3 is CASSPDWGDEQFF. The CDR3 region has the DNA TGTGCCAGCTCACCAGATTGGGGGGATGAGCAGTTCTTC.

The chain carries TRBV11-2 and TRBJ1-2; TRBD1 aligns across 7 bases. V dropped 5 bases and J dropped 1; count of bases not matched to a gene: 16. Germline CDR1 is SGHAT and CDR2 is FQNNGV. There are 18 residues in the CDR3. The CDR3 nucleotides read TGTGCCAGCAGCCCTTTGGCGGGGACAGCTGCTGATAACTATGGCTACACCTTC. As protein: CASSPLAGTAADNYGYTF.